This T cell receptor beta chain is drawn from a study of blood T cell repertoires in COVID-19. V lost 6 bases to trimming and J lost 3 bases; unmatched junction nucleotides: 7. Germline V gives CDR1 MNHEY, CDR2 SVGAGI. This CDR3 region has 14 residues. Sequencing used immunoSEQ multiplex PCR; TCRdb keeps in-frame clones, though not all of them. The table shows roughly 350,000 clones, with 85% to 90% occurring only once. This receptor was identified in a woman aged 45-60 years with active or convalescent COVID-19. This chain links TRBV6-5 with TRBJ1-2; 7 bases are a match to TRBD1. The sample comprised peripheral blood. CDR3 bases: TGTGCCAGCAGCACGCCGACAGGGTACTATGGCTACACCTTC. Its translation: CASSTPTGYYGYTF.